This T cell receptor beta chain was observed in a study of spatial heterogeneity in lung cancer. The time point here: sample taken at primary tumor resection. The approximately 77 donors had untreated early-stage non-small cell lung cancer. Study results and limitations: Tumoral mutation counts were tracked by counts of expanded intratumoral alpha and beta TCRs.

One entry per CDR3 protein results from TCRdb running MiXCR on the 5' RACE reads. The table has around 18,000 distinct CDR3 sequences, 4.5% to 7% seen once. As regards this clonotype: Its antigen is not known.

The sequenced sample was lung tumor tissue, obtained at surgery. The receptor's source is a female donor with early-stage non-small cell lung cancer.

The CDR3 loop reads CASSWGTGPTGELFF. In DNA form, the CDR3 reads TGCGCCAGCAGCTGGGGGACAGGGCCCACCGGGGAGCTGTTTTTT. The chain recombines TRBV5-1 with TRBJ2-2; 9 bases map to TRBD1. V trimming: 3 bases; J trimming: 4 bases; junction bases outside the gene matches: 4. The length of the CDR3 is 15 residues. Germline V lookup: CDR1 SGHRS, CDR2 YFSETQ. The full variable domain, its missing parts supplied by reference TRBV5-1 and TRBJ2-2, is KAGVTQTPRYLIKTRGQQVTLSCSPISGHRSVSWYQQTPGQGLQFLFEYFSETQRNKGNFPGRFSGRQFSNSRSEMNVSTLELGDSALYLCASSWGTGPTGELFFGEGSRLTVL.